The rows below give T cell receptor beta chains drawn from one sample of a study of CD4 T cells in relation to SARS-CoV-2 and coronaviruses. The antigens these receptors bind are not known. Sequencing used immunoSEQ multiplex PCR; TCRdb keeps in-frame clones, though not all of them. The sample carries roughly 18,000 clones, 77% recorded once. The sequenced material came from CD4+ T cells from PBMCs, cultured in vitro. These receptors came from a human donor in good health. Both conserved end residues are part of each CDR3. The D gene is left open where the match is weak. Some rows mark clone size as missing; the rest say once, few, many or name a class of expanded clone.

abundance: once; d_gene: TRBD1; j_gene: TRBJ2-7; len: 15; v_gene: TRBV5-4; CDR3aa: CASSLGGQVSYEQYF; CDR3nt: TGTGCCAGCAGCTTGGGAGGACAGGTTTCCTACGAGCAGTACTTC
abundance: -; d_gene: TRBD2; j_gene: TRBJ2-7; len: 19; v_gene: TRBV5-6; CDR3aa: CASSSSGLAGGRFFYEQYF; CDR3nt: TGTGCCAGCAGCTCTTCCGGACTAGCGGGAGGCCGCTTCTTCTACGAGCAGTACTTC
abundance: -; d_gene: TRBD2; j_gene: TRBJ2-3; len: 14; v_gene: TRBV15; CDR3aa: CATSRGLASDTQYF; CDR3nt: TGTGCCACCAGCAGGGGACTAGCTTCAGATACGCAGTATTTT
abundance: few; d_gene: -; j_gene: TRBJ2-7; len: 16; v_gene: TRBV18; CDR3aa: CASSPAGPGVQYEQYF; CDR3nt: TGTGCCAGCTCGCCCGCAGGACCCGGGGTCCAGTACGAGCAGTACTTC
abundance: -; d_gene: -; j_gene: TRBJ1-1; len: 11; v_gene: TRBV20-1; CDR3aa: CSATPEVEAFF; CDR3nt: TGCAGTGCTACCCCAGAGGTTGAAGCTTTCTTT
abundance: -; d_gene: -; j_gene: TRBJ1-2; len: 11; v_gene: TRBV6-5; CDR3aa: CASSTGNLSAF; CDR3nt: TGTGCCAGCTCAACGGGAAACTTATCGGCCTTC
abundance: -; d_gene: TRBD2; j_gene: TRBJ2-1; len: 16; v_gene: TRBV7-8; CDR3aa: CASSLGGLADYNEQFF; CDR3nt: TGTGCCAGCAGCTTAGGTGGGCTAGCGGATTACAATGAGCAGTTCTTC
abundance: -; d_gene: TRBD1; j_gene: TRBJ2-7; len: 13; v_gene: TRBV12-3/TRBV12-4; CDR3aa: CASSLQGAYEQYF; CDR3nt: TGTGCCAGCAGTTTACAGGGGGCCTACGAGCAGTACTTC
abundance: few; d_gene: -; j_gene: TRBJ2-7; len: 13; v_gene: TRBV10-3; CDR3aa: CAIWGAELYEQYF; CDR3nt: TGTGCCATATGGGGGGCGGAGCTTTACGAGCAGTACTTC
abundance: -; d_gene: -; j_gene: TRBJ2-3; len: 17; v_gene: TRBV7-8; CDR3aa: CASSLISSVRLTDTQYF; CDR3nt: TGTGCCAGCAGCTTAATCTCTAGCGTACGGCTCACAGATACGCAGTATTTT
abundance: -; d_gene: TRBD2; j_gene: TRBJ2-3; len: 14; v_gene: TRBV10-1; CDR3aa: CASRAGRGTDTQYF; CDR3nt: TGCGCCAGCAGAGCGGGAAGAGGGACAGATACGCAGTATTTT
abundance: -; d_gene: TRBD2; j_gene: TRBJ2-3; len: 15; v_gene: TRBV6-5; CDR3aa: CASLTSGRAADTQYF; CDR3nt: TGTGCCAGCCTAACTAGCGGGAGGGCCGCAGATACGCAGTATTTT
abundance: -; d_gene: TRBD1; j_gene: TRBJ2-7; len: 15; v_gene: TRBV3-1/TRBV3-2; CDR3aa: CASSQPGTGTYEQYF; CDR3nt: TGTGCCAGCAGCCAACCCGGGACAGGGACCTACGAGCAGTACTTC
abundance: once; d_gene: -; j_gene: TRBJ2-2; len: 14; v_gene: TRBV19; CDR3aa: CASSIGTGPGELFF; CDR3nt: TGTGCCAGTAGTATCGGTACAGGGCCCGGGGAGCTGTTTTTT
abundance: few; d_gene: TRBD1; j_gene: TRBJ1-1; len: 14; v_gene: TRBV27; CDR3aa: CASRQGEGPTEAFF; CDR3nt: TGTGCCAGTCGACAGGGTGAGGGACCGACTGAAGCTTTCTTT
abundance: -; d_gene: -; j_gene: TRBJ1-2; len: 15; v_gene: TRBV6-6; CDR3aa: CASSYPQQTGYGYTF; CDR3nt: TGTGCCAGCAGTTACCCCCAACAAACAGGGTATGGCTACACCTTC
abundance: -; d_gene: -; j_gene: TRBJ2-5; len: 15; v_gene: TRBV15; CDR3aa: CATSRNLNREETQYF; CDR3nt: TGTGCCACCAGCAGAAATTTAAACAGAGAAGAGACCCAGTACTTC
abundance: -; d_gene: -; j_gene: TRBJ1-2; len: 16; v_gene: TRBV27; CDR3aa: CASSKGDRLGGYGYTF; CDR3nt: TGTGCCAGCAGTAAGGGGGACCGACTCGGGGGGTATGGCTACACCTTC
abundance: -; d_gene: TRBD1; j_gene: TRBJ1-5; len: 14; v_gene: TRBV27; CDR3aa: CASSSDRGGQPQHF; CDR3nt: TGTGCCAGCAGTTCGGACAGGGGGGGTCAGCCCCAGCATTTT
abundance: -; d_gene: TRBD1; j_gene: TRBJ1-5; len: 15; v_gene: TRBV18; CDR3aa: CASSEDRDSNQPQHF; CDR3nt: TGTGCCAGCTCAGAGGACAGGGATTCAAATCAGCCCCAGCATTTT
abundance: -; d_gene: -; j_gene: TRBJ2-7; len: 12; v_gene: TRBV2; CDR3aa: CATSMWMNEQYF; CDR3nt: TGTGCCACCTCGATGTGGATGAACGAGCAGTACTTC
abundance: once; d_gene: -; j_gene: TRBJ2-7; len: 13; v_gene: TRBV24-1; CDR3aa: CATSEGGGSEQYF; CDR3nt: TGTGCCACCAGTGAGGGGGGGGGCAGCGAGCAGTACTTC
abundance: once; d_gene: -; j_gene: TRBJ2-3; len: 16; v_gene: TRBV7-9; CDR3aa: CASSPQTGLPADTQYF; CDR3nt: TGTGCCAGCAGCCCTCAAACGGGACTCCCAGCAGATACGCAGTATTTT
abundance: -; d_gene: TRBD1; j_gene: TRBJ2-2; len: 15; v_gene: TRBV7-9; CDR3aa: CASTWTGANTGELFF; CDR3nt: TGTGCCAGCACTTGGACAGGAGCGAACACCGGGGAGCTGTTTTTT
abundance: few; d_gene: -; j_gene: TRBJ1-6; len: 14; v_gene: TRBV7-3; CDR3aa: CASSFQGYNSPLHF; CDR3nt: TGTGCCAGCAGCTTTCAGGGGTATAATTCACCCCTCCACTTT
abundance: -; d_gene: -; j_gene: TRBJ1-3; len: 18; v_gene: TRBV5-1; CDR3aa: CASRVSAGSQSSGNTIYF; CDR3nt: TGCGCCAGCAGGGTTTCCGCCGGGTCTCAGAGCTCTGGAAACACCATATATTTT
abundance: -; d_gene: -; j_gene: TRBJ1-2; len: 15; v_gene: TRBV5-5; CDR3aa: CASSSRGGSSYGYTF; CDR3nt: TGTGCCAGCAGCTCCCGGGGCGGGAGTAGCTATGGCTACACCTTC
abundance: -; d_gene: TRBD2; j_gene: TRBJ2-1; len: 16; v_gene: TRBV7-6; CDR3aa: CASSQPGTSGFHEQFF; CDR3nt: TGTGCCAGCAGCCAACCAGGGACTAGCGGGTTCCATGAGCAGTTCTTC
abundance: -; d_gene: -; j_gene: TRBJ2-3; len: 18; v_gene: TRBV28; CDR3aa: CASSFPTDLGGLTDTQYF; CDR3nt: TGTGCCAGCAGTTTCCCAACTGACTTGGGTGGGTTAACAGATACGCAGTATTTT
abundance: -; d_gene: TRBD2; j_gene: TRBJ2-7; len: 13; v_gene: TRBV27; CDR3aa: CASSPTSAKEQYF; CDR3nt: TGTGCCAGCAGTCCTACTAGCGCCAAAGAGCAGTACTTC
abundance: -; d_gene: TRBD2; j_gene: TRBJ2-7; len: 15; v_gene: TRBV10-3; CDR3aa: CAISKTSGVSYEQYF; CDR3nt: TGTGCCATCAGTAAGACTAGCGGGGTCTCCTACGAGCAGTACTTC
abundance: -; d_gene: TRBD2; j_gene: TRBJ2-5; len: 15; v_gene: TRBV3-1/TRBV3-2; CDR3aa: CASSSTSGSRETQYF; CDR3nt: TGTGCCAGCAGCTCGACTAGCGGGAGTCGAGAGACCCAGTACTTC
abundance: -; d_gene: TRBD1; j_gene: TRBJ2-5; len: 14; v_gene: TRBV27; CDR3aa: CASSLDRPSGTQYF; CDR3nt: TGTGCCAGCAGTTTGGACAGGCCGTCTGGGACCCAGTACTTC
abundance: -; d_gene: TRBD1; j_gene: TRBJ1-1; len: 14; v_gene: TRBV11-2; CDR3aa: CASSEQGARTEAFF; CDR3nt: TGTGCCAGCAGCGAACAGGGGGCAAGGACTGAAGCTTTCTTT
abundance: few; d_gene: TRBD2; j_gene: TRBJ2-1; len: 14; v_gene: TRBV24-1; CDR3aa: CATELAGGDNEQFF; CDR3nt: TGTGCCACCGAATTAGCGGGAGGGGACAATGAGCAGTTCTTC
abundance: -; d_gene: -; j_gene: TRBJ2-2; len: 15; v_gene: TRBV2; CDR3aa: CASRQQGGDTGELFF; CDR3nt: TGTGCCAGCAGACAACAGGGTGGAGACACCGGGGAGCTGTTTTTT
abundance: few; d_gene: TRBD1; j_gene: TRBJ1-1; len: 14; v_gene: TRBV25-1; CDR3aa: CASSELSGGTEAFF; CDR3nt: TGTGCCAGCAGTGAGCTGTCAGGGGGCACTGAAGCTTTCTTT
abundance: -; d_gene: -; j_gene: TRBJ1-4; len: 10; v_gene: TRBV6-5; CDR3aa: CASRREKLFF; CDR3nt: TGTGCCAGCCGACGAGAAAAACTGTTTTTT
abundance: -; d_gene: TRBD2; j_gene: TRBJ2-1; len: 20; v_gene: TRBV30; CDR3aa: CAWSPLPGLAGVPSYNEQFF; CDR3nt: TGTGCCTGGAGTCCTCTGCCGGGACTAGCGGGAGTTCCCTCCTACAATGAGCAGTTCTTC
abundance: -; d_gene: -; j_gene: TRBJ2-7; len: 15; v_gene: TRBV29-1; CDR3aa: CSPGQNSRGIREQYF; CDR3nt: TGCAGCCCCGGCCAAAACTCACGGGGAATTAGAGAGCAGTACTTC
abundance: -; d_gene: TRBD1; j_gene: TRBJ1-1; len: 14; v_gene: TRBV10-3; CDR3aa: CAISPGTVNTEAFF; CDR3nt: TGTGCCATCAGTCCCGGGACAGTGAACACTGAAGCTTTCTTT
abundance: few; d_gene: -; j_gene: TRBJ1-1; len: 14; v_gene: TRBV30; CDR3aa: CAWSVRPLNTEAFF; CDR3nt: TGTGCCTGGAGTGTACGACCTTTGAACACTGAAGCTTTCTTT
abundance: -; d_gene: TRBD1; j_gene: TRBJ2-7; len: 14; v_gene: TRBV28; CDR3aa: CASSANRQGSEQYF; CDR3nt: TGTGCCAGCAGCGCGAATAGACAGGGAAGCGAGCAGTACTTC
abundance: -; d_gene: -; j_gene: TRBJ1-1; len: 14; v_gene: TRBV19; CDR3aa: CASSPGFMNTEAFF; CDR3nt: TGTGCCAGTAGTCCAGGTTTCATGAACACTGAAGCTTTCTTT
abundance: -; d_gene: -; j_gene: TRBJ1-3; len: 17; v_gene: TRBV30; CDR3aa: CAWSILTGLLSGNTIYF; CDR3nt: TGTGCCTGGAGTATTCTTACAGGGCTCCTCTCTGGAAACACCATATATTTT
abundance: -; d_gene: -; j_gene: TRBJ2-5; len: 14; v_gene: TRBV5-1; CDR3aa: CASSLLIPGETQYF; CDR3nt: TGCGCCAGCAGCTTGCTCATTCCCGGGGAGACCCAGTACTTC
abundance: -; d_gene: -; j_gene: TRBJ1-1; len: 13; v_gene: TRBV6-2/TRBV6-3; CDR3aa: CASSYSRAGEAFF; CDR3nt: TGTGCCAGCAGTTACTCGAGGGCAGGGGAAGCTTTCTTT
abundance: -; d_gene: TRBD1; j_gene: TRBJ1-6; len: 15; v_gene: TRBV6-5; CDR3aa: CASSPTQGAGSPLHF; CDR3nt: TGTGCCAGCAGTCCGACACAGGGGGCAGGTTCACCCCTCCACTTT
abundance: once; d_gene: TRBD1; j_gene: TRBJ1-2; len: 13; v_gene: TRBV15; CDR3aa: CATSRDRVDGYTF; CDR3nt: TGTGCCACCAGCAGGGACAGGGTGGATGGCTACACCTTC
abundance: -; d_gene: -; j_gene: TRBJ1-3; len: 14; v_gene: TRBV30; CDR3aa: CAWAPGGGGNTIYF; CDR3nt: TGTGCCTGGGCACCAGGAGGAGGAGGAAACACCATATATTTT
abundance: -; d_gene: -; j_gene: TRBJ2-5; len: 15; v_gene: TRBV7-8; CDR3aa: CASSPGSVLQETQYF; CDR3nt: TGTGCCAGCAGCCCCGGGTCCGTATTGCAAGAGACCCAGTACTTC
abundance: -; d_gene: -; j_gene: TRBJ2-7; len: 13; v_gene: TRBV19; CDR3aa: CATGQGISSEQYF; CDR3nt: TGTGCCACGGGGCAGGGGATCTCCTCCGAGCAGTACTTC